This TCR beta chain was identified during a study of neurological immune-mediated disorders. Study findings and constraints: No sharing of CDR3 amino acid sequences was observed among expanded clones across subjects, suggesting private repertoires in all groups. HTLV-1-associated myelopathy showed the most TCR clonal expansion; multiple sclerosis the least, below healthy controls.

CDR1 and CDR2 from the germline V gene are DFQATT and SNEGSKA (reference sequence). The CDR3 has 16 amino acids. V was clipped by 0 bases and J by 2 bases; unmatched bases: 4. 5'RACE generated cDNA with 10-nucleotide random UMIs. TCRdb re-derived calls from the 5' RACE reads in MiXCR, one entry per CDR3 protein. The sample carries tens of thousands of distinct CDR3 sequences, roughly 21% recorded once. This clonotype was seen repeatedly, ten times or more. What it recognizes is unknown. Sample time point: technical triplicate 3. The source of this sequence is a man in his 60s with HTLV-1-associated myelopathy (HAM/TSP). This chain joins TRBV20-1 and TRBJ2-5; TRBD2 matches 12 bases. Sample: PBMCs. The CDR3, as DNA: TGCAGTGCTAGAGATCCGACTAGCGGGAGTCAAGAGACCCAGTACTTC. Amino acid sequence: CSARDPTSGSQETQYF.